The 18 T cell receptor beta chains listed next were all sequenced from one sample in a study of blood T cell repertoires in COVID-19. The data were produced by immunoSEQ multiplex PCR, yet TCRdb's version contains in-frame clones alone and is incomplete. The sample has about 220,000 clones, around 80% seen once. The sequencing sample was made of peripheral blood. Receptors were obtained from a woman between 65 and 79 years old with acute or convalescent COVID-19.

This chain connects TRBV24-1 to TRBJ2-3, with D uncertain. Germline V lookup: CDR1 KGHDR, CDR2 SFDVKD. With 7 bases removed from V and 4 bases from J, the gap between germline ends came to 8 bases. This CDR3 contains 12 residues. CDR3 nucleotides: TGTGCCACCAGGGCCAGCGCAGATACGCAGTATTTT. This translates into CATRASADTQYF.

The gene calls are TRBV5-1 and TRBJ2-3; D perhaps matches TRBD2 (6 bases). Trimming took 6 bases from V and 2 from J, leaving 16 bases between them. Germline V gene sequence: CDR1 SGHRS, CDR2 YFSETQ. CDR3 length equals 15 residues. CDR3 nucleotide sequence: TGCGCCAGCAATATGAACGGGGAGGCCACAGATACGCAGTATTTT. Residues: CASNMNGEATDTQYF. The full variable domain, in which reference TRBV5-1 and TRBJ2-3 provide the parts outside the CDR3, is KAGVTQTPRYLIKTRGQQVTLSCSPISGHRSVSWYQQTPGQGLQFLFEYFSETQRNKGNFPGRFSGRQFSNSRSEMNVSTLELGDSALYLCASNMNGEATDTQYFGPGTRLTVL.

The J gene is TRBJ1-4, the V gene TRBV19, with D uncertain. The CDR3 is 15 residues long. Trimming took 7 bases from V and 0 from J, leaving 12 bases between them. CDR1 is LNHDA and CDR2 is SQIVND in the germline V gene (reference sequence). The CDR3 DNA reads TGTGCCAGTACCTTCGGAGGAGCAACTAATGAAAAACTGTTTTTT. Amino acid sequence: CASTFGGATNEKLFF.

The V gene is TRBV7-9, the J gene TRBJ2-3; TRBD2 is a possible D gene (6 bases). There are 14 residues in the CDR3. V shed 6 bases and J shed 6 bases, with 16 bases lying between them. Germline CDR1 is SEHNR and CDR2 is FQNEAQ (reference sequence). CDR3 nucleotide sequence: TGTGCCAGCAGTCGGCCGGAGGGGACGGATACGCAGTATTTT. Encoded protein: CASSRPEGTDTQYF.

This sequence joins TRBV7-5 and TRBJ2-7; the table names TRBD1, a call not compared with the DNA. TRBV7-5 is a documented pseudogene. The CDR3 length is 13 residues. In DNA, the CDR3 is TGTGTCAGAATCCAGGGGGCTGCCTACGAGCAGTACTTC. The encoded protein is CVRIQGAAYEQYF.

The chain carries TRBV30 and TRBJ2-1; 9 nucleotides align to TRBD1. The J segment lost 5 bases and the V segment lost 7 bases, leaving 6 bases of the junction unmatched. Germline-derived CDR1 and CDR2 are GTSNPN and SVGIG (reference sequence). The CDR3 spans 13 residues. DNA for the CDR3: TGTGCCTTAGACAGGGGGAATGACAATGAGCAGTTCTTC. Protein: CALDRGNDNEQFF.

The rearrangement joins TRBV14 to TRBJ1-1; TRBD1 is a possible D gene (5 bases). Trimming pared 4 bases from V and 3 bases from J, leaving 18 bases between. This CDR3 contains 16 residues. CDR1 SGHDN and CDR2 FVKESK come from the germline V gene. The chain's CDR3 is CASSPSGRGTYTEAFF. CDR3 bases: TGTGCCAGCAGCCCATCGGGCCGCGGGACTTACACTGAAGCTTTCTTT.

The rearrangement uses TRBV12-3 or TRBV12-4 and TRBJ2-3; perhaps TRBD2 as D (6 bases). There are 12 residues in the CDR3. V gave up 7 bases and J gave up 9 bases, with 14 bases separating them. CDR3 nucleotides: TGTGCCAGCACTTCGAGTGGGGGGACGCAGTATTTT. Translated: CASTSSGGTQYF.

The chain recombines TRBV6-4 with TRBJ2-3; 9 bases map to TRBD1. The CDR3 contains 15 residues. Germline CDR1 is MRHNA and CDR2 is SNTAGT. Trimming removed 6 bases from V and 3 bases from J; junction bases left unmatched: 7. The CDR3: CASRPTGQGTDTQYF. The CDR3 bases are TGTGCCAGCAGACCCACGGGACAGGGAACAGATACGCAGTATTTT.

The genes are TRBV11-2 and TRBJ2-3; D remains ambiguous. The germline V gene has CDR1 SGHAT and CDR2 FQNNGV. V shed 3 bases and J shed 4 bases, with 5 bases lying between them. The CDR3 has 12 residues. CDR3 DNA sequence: TGTGCCAGCAGCTTCGGAGCAGATACGCAGTATTTT. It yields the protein CASSFGADTQYF.

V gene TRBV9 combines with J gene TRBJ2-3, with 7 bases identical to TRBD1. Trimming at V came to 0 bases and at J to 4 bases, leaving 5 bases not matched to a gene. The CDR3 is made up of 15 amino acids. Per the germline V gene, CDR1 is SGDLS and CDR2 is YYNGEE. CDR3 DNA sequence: TGTGCCAGCAGCGTAGCGGGACAGATGGCAGATACGCAGTATTTT. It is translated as CASSVAGQMADTQYF.

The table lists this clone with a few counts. The CDR3 here is CASSNSGASTDTQYF. Written as DNA, the CDR3 is TGCGCCAGCAGCAATAGCGGCGCTAGCACAGATACGCAGTATTTT. V and J are TRBV5-1 and TRBJ2-3; D perhaps matches TRBD2 (6 bases). The V gene's germline CDR1 is SGHRS and CDR2 YFSETQ. The CDR3 totals 15 residues. V was cut by 4 bases and J by 0 bases, with 12 bases left in between.

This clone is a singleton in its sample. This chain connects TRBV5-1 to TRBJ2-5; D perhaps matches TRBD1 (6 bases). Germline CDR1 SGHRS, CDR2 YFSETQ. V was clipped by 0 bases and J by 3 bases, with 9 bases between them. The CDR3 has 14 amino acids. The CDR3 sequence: CASSLVAGEETQYF. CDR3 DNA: TGCGCCAGCAGCTTGGTCGCAGGGGAAGAGACCCAGTACTTC.

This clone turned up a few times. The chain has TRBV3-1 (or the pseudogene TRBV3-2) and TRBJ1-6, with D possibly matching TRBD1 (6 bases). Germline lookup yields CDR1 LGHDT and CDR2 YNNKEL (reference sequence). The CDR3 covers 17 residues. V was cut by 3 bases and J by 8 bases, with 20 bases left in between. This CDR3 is CASSQRTTGLGDSPLHF. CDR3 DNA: TGTGCCAGCAGCCAGAGAACCACAGGGTTAGGGGATTCACCCCTCCACTTT.

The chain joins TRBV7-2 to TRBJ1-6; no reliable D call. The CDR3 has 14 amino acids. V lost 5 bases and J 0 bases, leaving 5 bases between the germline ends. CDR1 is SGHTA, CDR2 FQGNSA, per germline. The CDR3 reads CASSLSSYNSPLHF. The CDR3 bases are TGTGCCAGCAGCCTAAGCTCCTATAATTCACCCCTCCACTTT.

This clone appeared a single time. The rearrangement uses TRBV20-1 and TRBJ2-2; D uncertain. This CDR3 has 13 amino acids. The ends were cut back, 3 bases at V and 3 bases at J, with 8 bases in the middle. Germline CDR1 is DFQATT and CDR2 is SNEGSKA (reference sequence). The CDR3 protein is CSASNPYTGELFF. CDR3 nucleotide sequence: TGCAGTGCTAGTAATCCTTACACCGGGGAGCTGTTTTTT.

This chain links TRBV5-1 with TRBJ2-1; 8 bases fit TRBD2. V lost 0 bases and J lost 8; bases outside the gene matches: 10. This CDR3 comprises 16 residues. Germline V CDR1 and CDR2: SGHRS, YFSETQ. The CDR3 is CASSLAGGGHYYEQFF. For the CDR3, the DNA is TGCGCCAGCAGCTTGGCCGGGGGGGGCCATTACTATGAGCAGTTCTTC.

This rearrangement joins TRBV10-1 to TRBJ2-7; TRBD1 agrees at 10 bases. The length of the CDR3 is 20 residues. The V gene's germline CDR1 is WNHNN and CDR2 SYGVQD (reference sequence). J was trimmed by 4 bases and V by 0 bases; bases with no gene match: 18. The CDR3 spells CASSESGGDRGASRDYEQYV. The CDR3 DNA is TGCGCCAGCAGTGAGTCGGGGGGGGACAGGGGCGCGTCAAGGGATTACGAGCAGTACGTC.